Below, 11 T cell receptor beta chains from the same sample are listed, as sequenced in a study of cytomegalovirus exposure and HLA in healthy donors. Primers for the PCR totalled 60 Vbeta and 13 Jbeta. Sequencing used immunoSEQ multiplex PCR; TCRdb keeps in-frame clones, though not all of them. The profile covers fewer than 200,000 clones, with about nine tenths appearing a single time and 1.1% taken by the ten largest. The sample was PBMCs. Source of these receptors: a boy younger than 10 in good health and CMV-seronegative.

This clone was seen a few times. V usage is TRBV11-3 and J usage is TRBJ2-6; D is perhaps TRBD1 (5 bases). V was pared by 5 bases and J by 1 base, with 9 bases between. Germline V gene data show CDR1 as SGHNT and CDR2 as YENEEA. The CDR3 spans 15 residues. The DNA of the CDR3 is TGTGCCAGCAGCCAGGGTTGGTCTGGGGCCAACGTCCTGACTTTC. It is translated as CASSQGWSGANVLTF.

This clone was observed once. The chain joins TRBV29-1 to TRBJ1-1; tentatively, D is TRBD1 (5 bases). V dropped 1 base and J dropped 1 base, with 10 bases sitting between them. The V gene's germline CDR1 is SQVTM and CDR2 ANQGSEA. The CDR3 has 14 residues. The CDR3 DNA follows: TGCAGCGTTGAAGTGAGGCAGGGGAACACTGAAGCTTTCTTT. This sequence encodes CSVEVRQGNTEAFF. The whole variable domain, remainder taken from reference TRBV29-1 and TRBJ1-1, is SAVISQKPSRDICQRGTSLTIQCQVDSQVTMMFWYRQQPGQSLTLIATANQGSEATYESGFVIDKFPISRPNLTFSTLTVSNMSPEDSSIYLCSVEVRQGNTEAFFGQGTRLTVV.

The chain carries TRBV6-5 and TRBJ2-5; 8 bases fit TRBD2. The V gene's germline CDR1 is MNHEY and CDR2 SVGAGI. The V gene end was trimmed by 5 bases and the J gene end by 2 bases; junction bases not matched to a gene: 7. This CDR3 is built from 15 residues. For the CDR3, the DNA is TGTGCCAGCAGTCGTCTGGGCGGGGGGCAAGAGACCCAGTACTTC. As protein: CASSRLGGGQETQYF.

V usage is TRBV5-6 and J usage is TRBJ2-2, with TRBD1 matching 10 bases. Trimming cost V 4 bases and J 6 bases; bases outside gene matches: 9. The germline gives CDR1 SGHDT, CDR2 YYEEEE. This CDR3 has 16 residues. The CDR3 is CASSVSGTGVAGELFF. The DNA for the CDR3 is TGTGCCAGCAGCGTGTCCGGGACAGGGGTTGCCGGGGAGCTGTTTTTT.

The CDR3: CASSQETTQAFF. Here the CDR3 DNA reads TGCGCCAGCAGCCAAGAGACAACTCAAGCTTTCTTT. J is TRBJ1-1 and V is TRBV4-1; D gene unclear. V shed 0 bases and J shed 9 bases, with 8 bases lying between them. This CDR3 is built from 12 residues. Germline lookup yields CDR1 MGHRA and CDR2 YSYEKL.

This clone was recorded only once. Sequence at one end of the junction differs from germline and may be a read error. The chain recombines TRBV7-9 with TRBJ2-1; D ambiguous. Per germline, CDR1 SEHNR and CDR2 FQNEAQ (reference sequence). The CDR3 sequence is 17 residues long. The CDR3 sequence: CASRLVPPTNTNNEQFF. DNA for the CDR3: TGTGCCAGCAGGTTAGTCCCCCCGACAAACACCAACAATGAGCAGTTCTTC.

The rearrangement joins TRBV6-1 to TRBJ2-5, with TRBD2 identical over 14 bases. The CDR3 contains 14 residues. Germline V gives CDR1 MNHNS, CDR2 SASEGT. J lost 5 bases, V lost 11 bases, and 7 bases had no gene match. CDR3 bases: TGTGCCGTAGGGACTAGCGGGAGTAGTGAGACCCAGTACTTC. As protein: CAVGTSGSSETQYF.

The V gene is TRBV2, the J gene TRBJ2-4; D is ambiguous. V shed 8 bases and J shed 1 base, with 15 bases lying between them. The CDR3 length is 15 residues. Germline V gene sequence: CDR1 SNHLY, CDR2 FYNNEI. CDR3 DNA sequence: TGTGCCAGCGGCACCGACCGGGTGGCCAAAAACATTCAGTACTTC. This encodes CASGTDRVAKNIQYF.

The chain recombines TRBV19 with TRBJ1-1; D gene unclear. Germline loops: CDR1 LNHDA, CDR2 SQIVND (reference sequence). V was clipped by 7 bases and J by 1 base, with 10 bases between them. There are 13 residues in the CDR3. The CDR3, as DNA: TGTGCCAGTATTGAGACGGGGAACACTGAAGCTTTCTTT. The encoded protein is CASIETGNTEAFF. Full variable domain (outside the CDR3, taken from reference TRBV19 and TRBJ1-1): DGGITQSPKYLFRKEGQNVTLSCEQNLNHDAMYWYRQDPGQGLRLIYYSQIVNDFQKGDIAEGYSVSREKKESFPLTVTSAQKNPTAFYLCASIETGNTEAFFGQGTRLTVV.

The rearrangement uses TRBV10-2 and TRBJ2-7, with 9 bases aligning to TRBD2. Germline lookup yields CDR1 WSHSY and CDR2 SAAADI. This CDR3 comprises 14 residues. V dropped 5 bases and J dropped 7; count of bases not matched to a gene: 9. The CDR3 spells CASSNLAGVGEQYF. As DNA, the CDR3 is TGCGCCAGCAGTAATTTAGCGGGAGTAGGGGAGCAGTACTTC.

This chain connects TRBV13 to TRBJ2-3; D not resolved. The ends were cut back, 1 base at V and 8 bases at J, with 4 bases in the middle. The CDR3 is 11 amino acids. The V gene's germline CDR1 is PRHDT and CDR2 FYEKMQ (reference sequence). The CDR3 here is CASSLDFTQYF. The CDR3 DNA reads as TGTGCCAGCAGCTTAGACTTTACGCAGTATTTT. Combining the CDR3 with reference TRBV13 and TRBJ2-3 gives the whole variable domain AAGVIQSPRHLIKEKRETATLKCYPIPRHDTVYWYQQGPGQDPQFLISFYEKMQSDKGSIPDRFSAQQFSDYHSELNMSSLELGDSALYFCASSLDFTQYFGPGTRLTVL.